This is a list of T cell receptor beta chains from one sample in a study of Graves' ophthalmopathy and Graves' hyperthyroidism. TCRdb itself ran the multiplex PCR reads through MiXCR, one entry per CDR3 protein. The profile shows about 420,000 distinct CDR3 sequences, around 21% of them singletons. Sequencing used peripheral blood. The receptors stem from a woman under 30 with stable Graves' hyperthyroidism. Both conserved end residues are part of each CDR3. The order of the fields is clone size, J gene, CDR3 length, D gene, V gene, CDR3 protein, CDR3 DNA. A D gene is named only where the DNA matches it firmly. Some rows have no size entry. The others give once, few or many, or a class for an expanded clone.

many | TRBJ2-4 | 15 | TRBD2 | TRBV2 | CASRGGRALRNIQYF | TGTGCCTCCAGGGGCGGGAGGGCCCTCCGGAACATTCAGTACTTC
many | TRBJ1-5 | 21 | TRBD1 | TRBV11-3 | CASSLGIAGTGPMGGNQPQHF | TGTGCCAGCAGCTTAGGGATTGCCGGGACAGGGCCCATGGGAGGCAATCAGCCCCAGCATTTT
many | TRBJ2-7 | 13 | . | TRBV19 | CASSETAAYEQYF | TGTGCCAGTAGTGAGACAGCAGCCTACGAGCAGTACTTC
many | TRBJ2-7 | 15 | . | TRBV12-3/TRBV12-4 | CASSLARHWGYEQYF | TGTGCCAGCAGTTTAGCGCGACATTGGGGCTACGAGCAGTACTTC
few | TRBJ1-1 | 14 | . | TRBV5-1 | CASYYQTGTTEAFF | TGCGCCAGCTACTACCAAACAGGGACCACTGAAGCTTTCTTT
. | TRBJ2-5 | 13 | . | TRBV7-9 | CASSLEDQETQYF | TGTGCCAGCAGCTTAGAGGACCAAGAGACCCAGTACTTC
many | TRBJ2-7 | 12 | TRBD1 | TRBV11-2 | CASSPTGREQYF | TGTGCCAGCAGCCCGACAGGGCGGGAGCAGTACTTC
many | TRBJ1-6 | 9 | TRBD1 | TRBV20-1 | CSAKDRGNF | TGCAGTGCTAAGGACAGGGGGAACTTT
many | TRBJ2-7 | 13 | TRBD1 | TRBV6-1 | CASLRGLSYEQYF | TGTGCCAGCCTCAGGGGGCTCTCCTACGAGCAGTACTTC
. | TRBJ1-6 | 22 | . | TRBV30 | CAWSPPQRRVPITSSYNSPLHF | TGTGCCTGGAGTCCTCCCCAGAGGAGGGTTCCTATAACGAGCTCCTATAATTCACCCCTCCACTTT
few | TRBJ2-7 | 14 | TRBD2 | TRBV2 | CASSMTSGSYEQYF | TGTGCCAGCAGTATGACTAGCGGCTCCTACGAGCAGTACTTC
. | TRBJ2-2 | 15 | . | TRBV30 | CAWSVRGPGTGELFF | TGTGCCTGGAGTGTAAGGGGCCCCGGGACCGGGGAGCTGTTTTTT
many | TRBJ1-2 | 14 | . | TRBV7-2 | CASSLPPPWGGYTF | TGTGCCAGCAGCTTACCCCCCCCGTGGGGAGGCTACACCTTC
many | TRBJ1-2 | 15 | . | TRBV2 | CASSESARFNYGYTF | TGTGCCAGCAGTGAATCTGCGAGATTTAACTATGGCTACACCTTC
few | TRBJ1-3 | 14 | . | TRBV30 | CAWSAGLSGNTIYF | TGTGCCTGGAGTGCAGGGTTATCTGGAAACACCATATATTTT
many | TRBJ1-2 | 14 | . | TRBV2 | CASSENNKEGGYTF | TGTGCCAGCAGTGAGAACAACAAAGAGGGAGGCTACACCTTC
. | TRBJ2-2 | 18 | TRBD2 | TRBV6-2/TRBV6-3 | CASSYSPWREGRKGELFF | TGTGCCAGCAGTTACTCCCCATGGCGGGAGGGCCGGAAAGGGGAGCTGTTTTTT
many | TRBJ1-2 | 17 | . | TRBV6-1 | CASNPTGLSLVNYGYTF | TGTGCCAGCAACCCGACAGGCCTTTCGCTTGTTAACTATGGCTACACCTTC
. | TRBJ2-7 | 17 | TRBD2 | TRBV6-5 | CASSYRAGTSWFYEQYF | TGTGCCAGCAGTTACCGGGCCGGGACTAGCTGGTTCTACGAGCAGTACTTC
many | TRBJ1-6 | 15 | TRBD1 | TRBV12-3/TRBV12-4 | CASSSGQGDNSPLHF | TGTGCCAGCAGTTCTGGACAGGGAGATAATTCACCCCTCCACTTT
many | TRBJ2-1 | 16 | TRBD2 | TRBV20-1 | CSARDWSGSRYNEQFF | TGCAGTGCTAGAGATTGGAGCGGGAGTCGCTACAATGAGCAGTTCTTC
many | TRBJ2-2 | 14 | . | TRBV28 | CASRAGTETGELFF | TGTGCCAGCAGGGCCGGGACGGAGACCGGGGAGCTGTTTTTT
. | TRBJ1-5 | 13 | . | TRBV6-1 | CASSQQGNQPQHF | TGTGCCAGCAGTCAACAGGGCAATCAGCCCCAGCATTTT